The present T cell receptor (beta chain) was sequenced within a study of CXCR3-negative and CXCR3-positive naive CD8 T cells. The libraries of TRB cDNA were constructed through 5' RACE using UMI labels. TCRdb re-called the 5' RACE reads and catalogs CDR3 proteins one per entry, DNA excluded. The sample table includes some 130,000 distinct CDR3 sequences. The CDR3 covers 16 residues. Looked up from germline, CDR1 is LNHNV and CDR2 is YYDKDF (reference sequence). The sample comprised naive CXCR3- CD8+ T cells from blood. Subset in this sample: CD45RO-CCR7+CD27+CD95- naive CD8+ T cells lacking CXCR3 (TNR3-). The chain joins TRBV15 to TRBJ2-7; checking the TCRdb D call of TRBD1 is not possible without DNA. The source is a human donor in good health. Some clones in this sample may be carry-over from other donors' samples. The CDR3 reads CATSRRGTGGSYEQYF.